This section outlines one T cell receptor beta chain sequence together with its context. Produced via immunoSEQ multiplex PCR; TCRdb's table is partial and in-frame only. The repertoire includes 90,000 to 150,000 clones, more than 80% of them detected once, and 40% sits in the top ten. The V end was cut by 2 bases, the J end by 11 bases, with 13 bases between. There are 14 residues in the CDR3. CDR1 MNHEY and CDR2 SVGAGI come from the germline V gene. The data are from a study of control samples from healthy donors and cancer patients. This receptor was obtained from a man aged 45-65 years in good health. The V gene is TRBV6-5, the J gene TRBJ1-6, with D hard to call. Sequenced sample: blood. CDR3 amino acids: CASSYRAGGTPLHF. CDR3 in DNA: TGTGCCAGCAGTTACAGGGCAGGAGGGACACCCCTCCACTTT.